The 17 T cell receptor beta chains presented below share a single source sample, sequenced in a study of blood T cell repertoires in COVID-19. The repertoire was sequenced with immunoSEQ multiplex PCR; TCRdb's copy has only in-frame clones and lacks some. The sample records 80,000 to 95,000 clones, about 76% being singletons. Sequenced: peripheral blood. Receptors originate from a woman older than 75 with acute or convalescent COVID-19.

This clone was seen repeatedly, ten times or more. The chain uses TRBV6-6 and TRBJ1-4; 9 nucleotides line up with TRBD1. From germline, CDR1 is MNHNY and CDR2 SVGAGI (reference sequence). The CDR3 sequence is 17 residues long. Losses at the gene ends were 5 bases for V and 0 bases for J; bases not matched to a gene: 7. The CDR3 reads CASSPGQGNPTNEKLFF. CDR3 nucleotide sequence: TGTGCCAGCAGTCCAGGACAGGGGAATCCAACTAATGAAAAACTGTTTTTT.

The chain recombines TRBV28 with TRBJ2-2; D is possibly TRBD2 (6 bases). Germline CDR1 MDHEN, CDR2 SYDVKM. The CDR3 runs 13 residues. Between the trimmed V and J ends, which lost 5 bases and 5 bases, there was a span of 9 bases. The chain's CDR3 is CASSVGGTGELFF. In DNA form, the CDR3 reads TGTGCCAGCAGTGTTGGGGGGACCGGGGAGCTGTTTTTT.

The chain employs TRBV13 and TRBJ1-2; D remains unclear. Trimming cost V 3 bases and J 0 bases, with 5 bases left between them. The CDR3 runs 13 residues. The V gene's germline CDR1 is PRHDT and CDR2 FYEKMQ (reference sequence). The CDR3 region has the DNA TGTGCCAGCAGCTTCGGGGCTAACTATGGCTACACCTTC. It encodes CASSFGANYGYTF.

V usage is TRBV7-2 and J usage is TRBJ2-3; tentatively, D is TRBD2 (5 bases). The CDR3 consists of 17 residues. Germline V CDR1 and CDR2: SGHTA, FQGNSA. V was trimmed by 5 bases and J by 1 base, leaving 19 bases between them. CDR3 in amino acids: CASSGPITRRGTDTQYF. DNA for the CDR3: TGTGCCAGCAGCGGCCCCATAACTAGAAGGGGCACAGATACGCAGTATTTT. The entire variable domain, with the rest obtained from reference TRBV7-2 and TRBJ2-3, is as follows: GAGVSQSPSNKVTEKGKDVELRCDPISGHTALYWYRQSLGQGLEFLIYFQGNSAPDKSGLPSDRFSAERTGGSVSTLTIQRTQQEDSAVYLCASSGPITRRGTDTQYFGPGTRLTVL.

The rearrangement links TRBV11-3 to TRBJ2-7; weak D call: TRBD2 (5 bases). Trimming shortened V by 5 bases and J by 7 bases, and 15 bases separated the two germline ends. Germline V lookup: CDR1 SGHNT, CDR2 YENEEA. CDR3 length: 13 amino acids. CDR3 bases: TGTGCCAGCAGCCTCCCGGGGAGAGAGGAGCAGTACTTC. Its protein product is CASSLPGREEQYF. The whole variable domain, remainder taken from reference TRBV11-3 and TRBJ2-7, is EAGVVQSPRYKIIEKKQPVAFWCNPISGHNTLYWYLQNLGQGPELLIRYENEEAVDDSQLPKDRFSAERLKGVDSTLKIQPAELGDSAVYLCASSLPGREEQYFGPGTRLTVT.

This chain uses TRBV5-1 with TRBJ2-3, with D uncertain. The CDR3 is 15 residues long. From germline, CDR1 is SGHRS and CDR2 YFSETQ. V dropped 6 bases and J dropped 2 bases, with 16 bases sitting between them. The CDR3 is CASKTLSTATDTQYF. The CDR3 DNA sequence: TGCGCCAGCAAAACTCTGTCGACTGCCACAGATACGCAGTATTTT.

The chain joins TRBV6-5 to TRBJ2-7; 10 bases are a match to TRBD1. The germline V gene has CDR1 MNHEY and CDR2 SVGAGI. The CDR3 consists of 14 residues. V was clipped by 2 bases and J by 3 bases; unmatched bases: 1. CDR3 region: CASSYDRGLYEQYF. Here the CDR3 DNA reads TGTGCCAGCAGTTACGACAGGGGGCTCTACGAGCAGTACTTC.

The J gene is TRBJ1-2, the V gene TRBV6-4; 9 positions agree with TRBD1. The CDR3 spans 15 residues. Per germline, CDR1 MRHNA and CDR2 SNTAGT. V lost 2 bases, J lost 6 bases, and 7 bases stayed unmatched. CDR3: CASSDVGTGYDGYTF. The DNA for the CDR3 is TGTGCCAGCAGTGACGTTGGGACAGGGTATGATGGCTACACCTTC.

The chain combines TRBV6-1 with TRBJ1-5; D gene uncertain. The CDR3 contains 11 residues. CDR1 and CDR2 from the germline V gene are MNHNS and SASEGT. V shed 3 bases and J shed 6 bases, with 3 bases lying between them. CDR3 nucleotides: TGTGCCAGCAGTGATAGTCAGCCCCAGCATTTT. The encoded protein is CASSDSQPQHF.

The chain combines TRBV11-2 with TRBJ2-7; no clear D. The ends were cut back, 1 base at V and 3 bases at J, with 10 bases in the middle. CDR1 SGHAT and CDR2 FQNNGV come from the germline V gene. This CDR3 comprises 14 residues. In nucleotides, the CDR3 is TGTGCCAGCAGCTTAGGGCTAGTGGACTACGAGCAGTACTTC. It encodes CASSLGLVDYEQYF.

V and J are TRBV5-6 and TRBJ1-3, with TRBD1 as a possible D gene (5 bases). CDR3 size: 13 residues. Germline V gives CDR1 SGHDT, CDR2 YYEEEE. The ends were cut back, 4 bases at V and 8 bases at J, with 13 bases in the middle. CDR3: CASSRPIRDTIYF. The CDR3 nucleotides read TGTGCCAGCAGCCGCCCGATCAGGGACACCATATATTTT.

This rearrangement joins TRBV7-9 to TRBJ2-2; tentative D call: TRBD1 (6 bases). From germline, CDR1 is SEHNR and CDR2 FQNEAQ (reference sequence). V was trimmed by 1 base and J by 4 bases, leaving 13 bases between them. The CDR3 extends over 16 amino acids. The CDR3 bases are TGTGCCAGCAGCTTAGGGGACAAATCTCTCACCGGGGAGCTGTTTTTT. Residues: CASSLGDKSLTGELFF.

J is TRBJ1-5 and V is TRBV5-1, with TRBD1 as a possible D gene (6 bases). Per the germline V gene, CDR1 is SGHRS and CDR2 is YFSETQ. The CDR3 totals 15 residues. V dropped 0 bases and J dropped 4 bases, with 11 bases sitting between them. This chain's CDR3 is CASSLETGRNQPQHF. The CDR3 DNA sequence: TGCGCCAGCAGCTTGGAGACAGGTCGGAATCAGCCCCAGCATTTT.

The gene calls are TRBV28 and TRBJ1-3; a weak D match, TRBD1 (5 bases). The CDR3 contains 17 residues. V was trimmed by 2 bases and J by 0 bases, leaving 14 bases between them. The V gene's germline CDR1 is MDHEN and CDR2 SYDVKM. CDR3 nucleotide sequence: TGTGCCAGCAGTTTAATGGGGCCGCAGAGCTCTGGAAACACCATATATTTT. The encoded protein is CASSLMGPQSSGNTIYF.

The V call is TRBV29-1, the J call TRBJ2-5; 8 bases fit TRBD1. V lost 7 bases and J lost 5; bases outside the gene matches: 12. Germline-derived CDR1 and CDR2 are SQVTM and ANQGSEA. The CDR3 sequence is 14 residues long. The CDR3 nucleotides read TGCAGCGCCGTGAGACAGGGGTCGGGGGAGACCCAGTACTTC. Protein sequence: CSAVRQGSGETQYF.

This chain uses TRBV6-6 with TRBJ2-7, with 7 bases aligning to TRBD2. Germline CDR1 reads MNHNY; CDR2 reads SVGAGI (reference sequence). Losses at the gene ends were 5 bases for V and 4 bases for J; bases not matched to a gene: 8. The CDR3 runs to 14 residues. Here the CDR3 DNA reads TGTGCCAGCAGTCTGGGAGGGTCGGTTTACGAGCAGTACTTC. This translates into CASSLGGSVYEQYF.

CDR3 sequence (DNA): TGTGCCAGCAGCCGAGACCCGCGATCCGGGACACTCTTCCACTCTGGAAACACCATATATTTT. Translation gives CASSRDPRSGTLFHSGNTIYF. V usage is TRBV4-2 and J usage is TRBJ1-3; possible D gene TRBD1, 6 bases. Trimming removed 4 bases at V and 0 bases at J, with 28 bases between. The CDR3 covers 21 residues. Germline V gene lookup returns CDR1 LGHNA and CDR2 YNFKEQ.